These 31 T cell receptor beta chains were all obtained from the same sample, sequenced in a study of T cell responses to AZD1222 COVID-19 vaccine (dated by TCRdb to the early 2020s). The label giving this sample's time point can be read as: baseline before first vaccination. The library relied on the immunoSEQ multiplex PCR assay. Here the immuneACCESS table is served through TCRdb, limited to in-frame sequences with V and J called. Missing clones are a known gap in these copies; in checked studies unresolved V genes cover under half, and the rest lacks a known reason. For this sample the table gives more than 95,000 clones, of which around nine tenths were detected only once. Clones ranked in the top ten supply around 7% of the sample. This sample comprised peripheral blood, obtained on day 0 of AZD1222 vaccination. All receptors come from an adult in good health.

This chain connects TRBV7-8 to TRBJ2-1; D is unclear. V lost 1 base and J lost 7, with 8 bases in between. Germline values: CDR1 SGHVS, CDR2 FQNEAQ. The length of the CDR3 is 13 residues. The CDR3 sequence: CASSLGYGNEQFF. The CDR3 DNA is TGTGCCAGCAGCTTAGGGTACGGAAATGAGCAGTTCTTC.

The V and J genes are TRBV2 and TRBJ1-5, with D uncertain. The germline V and J ends were trimmed by 6 bases and 0 bases, with 9 bases remaining between them. The germline gives CDR1 SNHLY, CDR2 FYNNEI. This CDR3 is built from 14 residues. The CDR3 DNA follows: TGTGCCAGCAGCGGTAGCTATAGCAATCAGCCCCAGCATTTT. Translating it yields CASSGSYSNQPQHF.

This chain joins TRBV5-1 and TRBJ2-1; 10 nucleotides line up with TRBD2. This CDR3 has 16 residues. V was clipped by 3 bases and J by 5 bases; unmatched bases: 8. Looked up from germline, CDR1 is SGHRS and CDR2 is YFSETQ. CDR3 amino acids: CASSSAGTSVDNEQFF. CDR3 in DNA: TGCGCCAGCAGCTCAGCCGGGACTAGCGTAGACAATGAGCAGTTCTTC.

This sequence joins TRBV5-4 and TRBJ2-1, with 12 bases that match TRBD2. From germline, CDR1 is SGHNT and CDR2 YYREEE (reference sequence). The CDR3 consists of 16 residues. V shed 0 bases and J 7 bases; nucleotides not matched to a gene: 5. The CDR3 DNA sequence: TGTGCCAGCAGCTTGGGGGGACTAGCGGGCGCAAATGAGCAGTTCTTC. Translating it yields CASSLGGLAGANEQFF.

The chain recombines TRBV7-2 with TRBJ1-2; 7 bases fit TRBD1. Germline CDR1 and CDR2: SGHTA and FQGNSA. The trim removed 2 bases at V and 0 bases at J, leaving 6 bases unmatched. The CDR3 has 16 residues. The CDR3 bases are TGTGCCAGCAGCTTACCTCAGGGGGGGGCTAACTATGGCTACACCTTC. Protein sequence: CASSLPQGGANYGYTF.

V gene TRBV3-1 (or the pseudogene TRBV3-2) combines with J gene TRBJ1-2; 7 bases match TRBD1. Unmatched junction bases numbered 6, after V lost 2 bases and J lost 6 bases. From germline, CDR1 is LGHDT and CDR2 YNNKEL (reference sequence). CDR3 length: 14 amino acids. The CDR3 DNA follows: TGTGCCAGCAGCCAATTGACAGGGAGTCATGGCTACACCTTC. Translating it yields CASSQLTGSHGYTF.

This clone was seen a handful of times. The rearrangement links TRBV24-1 to TRBJ2-7; D is perhaps TRBD2 (7 bases). There are 13 residues in the CDR3. Trimming took off 9 bases at V and 3 bases at J, with 14 bases between the two ends. CDR1 is KGHDR and CDR2 is SFDVKD in the germline V gene. This CDR3 reads CATGGAGSYEQYF. The DNA of the CDR3 is TGTGCCACCGGGGGGGCAGGGAGCTACGAGCAGTACTTC.

This sequence joins TRBV5-1 and TRBJ1-2, with 9 bases matching TRBD1. J lost 6 bases, V lost 1 base, and 7 bases had no gene match. The CDR3 contains 15 residues. Germline values: CDR1 SGHRS, CDR2 YFSETQ. The CDR3 protein is CASSLRTGEGDGYTF. CDR3 bases: TGCGCCAGCAGCTTGAGGACAGGGGAGGGCGATGGCTACACCTTC.

The rearrangement joins TRBV7-2 to TRBJ2-7, with unresolved D. The V end lost 9 bases, the J end lost 0 bases, and 12 bases lay between the germline ends. The CDR3 has 13 amino acids. CDR1 and CDR2 from the germline V gene are SGHTA and FQGNSA. CDR3 sequence: CASNPPSSYEQYF. CDR3 DNA sequence: TGTGCCAGTAATCCGCCCAGCTCCTACGAGCAGTACTTC.

V usage is TRBV10-3 and J usage is TRBJ1-5; D gene unclear. The CDR3 totals 13 residues. The V gene's germline CDR1 is ENHRY and CDR2 SYGVKD. The V gene lost 3 bases and the J gene lost 5 bases, with 8 bases spanning the gap. The CDR3 DNA follows: TGTGCCATCAGTGATGGATTTGATCAGCCCCAGCATTTT. It specifies CAISDGFDQPQHF.

The J gene is TRBJ1-5, the V gene TRBV19, with D hard to call. The length of the CDR3 is 15 residues. Trimming removed 3 bases at V and 4 bases at J, with 13 bases between. Looked up from germline, CDR1 is LNHDA and CDR2 is SQIVND (reference sequence). The CDR3 DNA reads as TGTGCCAGTAGTATTTTAAAGGCTTGGAATCAGCCCCAGCATTTT. Its translation: CASSILKAWNQPQHF.

This clone appeared a single time. V is TRBV29-1 and J is TRBJ2-7; D not certain. Trimming removed 5 bases at V and 2 bases at J, with 13 bases between. The CDR3 contains 13 residues. Looked up from germline, CDR1 is SQVTM and CDR2 is ANQGSEA. CDR3 region: CSVRPPFTYEQYF. CDR3 nucleotide sequence: TGCAGCGTTCGTCCACCCTTTACCTACGAGCAGTACTTC.

This chain links TRBV5-6 with TRBJ2-7; D is undetermined. Germline V gives CDR1 SGHDT, CDR2 YYEEEE. V was trimmed by 2 bases and J by 7 bases, leaving 13 bases between them. This CDR3 spans 13 amino acids. This CDR3 reads CASSLSNGVEQYF. CDR3 coding DNA: TGTGCCAGCAGCTTAAGTAATGGGGTGGAGCAGTACTTC.

The V gene is TRBV18, the J gene TRBJ2-1; 10 bases align to TRBD1. Germline V gives CDR1 KGHSH, CDR2 LQKENI. The V segment lost 3 bases and the J segment 2 bases; nucleotides outside the gene matches: 1. The CDR3 covers 15 residues. The CDR3 region is CASSPGQGAYNEQFF. The CDR3 DNA reads TGTGCCAGCTCACCCGGACAGGGGGCCTACAATGAGCAGTTCTTC.

This clone showed up just once. For the CDR3, the DNA is TGCAGCGTCTCAACTGCCCCGGGGGGCACTGAAGCTTTCTTT. Protein: CSVSTAPGGTEAFF. The chain carries TRBV29-1 and TRBJ1-1; weak D call: TRBD1 (5 bases). This CDR3 has 14 amino acids. V was pared by 6 bases and J by 4 bases, with 18 bases between. Germline CDR1 SQVTM, CDR2 ANQGSEA.

This clone came up once. This chain joins TRBV5-1 and TRBJ2-7; 7 nucleotides match TRBD1. There are 13 residues in the CDR3. The V gene's germline CDR1 is SGHRS and CDR2 YFSETQ. The ends lost 6 bases at V and 0 bases at J; junction bases unmatched: 3. CDR3 protein: CASKTGDSYEQYF. The CDR3 bases are TGCGCCAGCAAAACAGGGGACTCCTACGAGCAGTACTTC. The full variable domain, rest sourced from reference TRBV5-1 and TRBJ2-7, is KAGVTQTPRYLIKTRGQQVTLSCSPISGHRSVSWYQQTPGQGLQFLFEYFSETQRNKGNFPGRFSGRQFSNSRSEMNVSTLELGDSALYLCASKTGDSYEQYFGPGTRLTVT.

V and J are TRBV7-2 and TRBJ2-5; 8 nucleotides agree with TRBD2. The V gene's germline CDR1 is SGHTA and CDR2 FQGNSA. V shed 3 bases and J 5 bases; nucleotides not matched to a gene: 8. The CDR3 covers 15 residues. The CDR3 here is CASSFQGRGGETQYF. Written as DNA, the CDR3 is TGTGCCAGCAGCTTTCAGGGGCGCGGGGGGGAGACCCAGTACTTC.

The V call is TRBV5-6, the J call TRBJ1-2; 8 bases map to TRBD1. CDR3 length: 12 residues. The germline gives CDR1 SGHDT, CDR2 YYEEEE. V shed 4 bases and J 7 bases; nucleotides not matched to a gene: 3. CDR3 amino acids: CASSPDRVGYTF. Written as DNA, the CDR3 is TGTGCCAGCAGCCCGGACAGGGTTGGCTACACCTTC. Variable domain in full (rest from reference TRBV5-6 and TRBJ1-2): DAGVTQSPTHLIKTRGQQVTLRCSPKSGHDTVSWYQQALGQGPQFIFQYYEEEERQRGNFPDRFSGHQFPNYSSELNVNALLLGDSALYLCASSPDRVGYTFGSGTRLTVV.

On this clone: An end of the junction differs from the germline gene, which may be a read error. The V gene is TRBV7-9, the J gene TRBJ1-1; D uncertain. The germline gives CDR1 SEHNR, CDR2 FQNEAQ (reference sequence). The CDR3 consists of 15 residues. The CDR3 bases are TGTGTCAGCAGCCCCGTGGGGTTCTCCACTGACGGGGCTTTCTTT. Translation: CVSSPVGFSTDGAFF.

J is TRBJ2-1 and V is TRBV7-3, with TRBD2 matching 11 bases. The CDR3 sequence is 15 residues long. Trimming cost V 6 bases and J 4 bases; bases outside gene matches: 5. Germline CDR1 reads SGHTA; CDR2 reads FQGTGA. This CDR3 reads CASSRLAGSYNEQFF. The CDR3 DNA reads as TGTGCCAGCAGTCGACTAGCGGGGTCTTACAATGAGCAGTTCTTC. The entire variable domain, with the rest obtained from reference TRBV7-3 and TRBJ2-1, is as follows: GAGVSQTPSNKVTEKGKYVELRCDPISGHTALYWYRQSLGQGPEFLIYFQGTGAADDSGLPNDRFFAVRPEGSVSTLKIQRTERGDSAVYLCASSRLAGSYNEQFFGPGTRLTVL.

With respect to this clone: Compared with germline, one end of the junction differs, possibly owing to a read error. The chain carries TRBV7-6 and TRBJ1-6, with D perhaps matching TRBD1 (6 bases). This CDR3 has 14 residues. CDR1 is SGHVS and CDR2 is FNYEAQ in the germline V gene. The DNA for the CDR3 is TGTGCCAGCAGTTTAGCCAAGGACAGTTCACCCCTCCACTTT. This sequence encodes CASSLAKDSSPLHF. The full variable domain, in which reference TRBV7-6 and TRBJ1-6 provide the parts outside the CDR3, is GAGVSQSPRYKVTKRGQDVALRCDPISGHVSLYWYRQALGQGPEFLTYFNYEAQQDKSGLPNDRFSAERPEGSISTLTIQRTEQRDSAMYRCASSLAKDSSPLHFGNGTRLTVT.

The CDR3 is CASSSADRGGQETQYF. The CDR3 DNA is TGTGCCAGCAGTTCCGCGGACAGGGGGGGTCAAGAGACCCAGTACTTC. The gene calls are TRBV6-5 and TRBJ2-5, with 10 bases identical to TRBD1. This CDR3 is built from 16 residues. Germline CDR1 is MNHEY and CDR2 is SVGAGI. V trimming: 4 bases; J trimming: 2 bases; junction bases outside the gene matches: 7.

The genes are TRBV7-9 and TRBJ2-1, with TRBD1 identical over 8 bases. Germline lookup yields CDR1 SEHNR and CDR2 FQNEAQ (reference sequence). V lost 1 base, J lost 6 bases, and 5 bases stayed unmatched. The CDR3 loop spans 15 amino acids. This chain's CDR3 is CASSLGQGLLNEQFF. CDR3 nucleotides: TGTGCCAGCAGCTTAGGACAGGGGTTACTCAATGAGCAGTTCTTC. The full variable domain, its missing parts supplied by reference TRBV7-9 and TRBJ2-1, is DTGVSQNPRHKITKRGQNVTFRCDPISEHNRLYWYRQTLGQGPEFLTYFQNEAQLEKSRLLSDRFSAERPKGSFSTLEIQRTEQGDSAMYLCASSLGQGLLNEQFFGPGTRLTVL.

This chain links TRBV6-5 with TRBJ2-7; D gene uncertain. This CDR3 comprises 11 residues. Germline CDR1 MNHEY, CDR2 SVGAGI. The germline V and J ends were trimmed by 3 bases and 4 bases, with 4 bases remaining between them. The CDR3 reads CASSYQYEQYF. CDR3 DNA: TGTGCCAGCAGTTATCAATACGAGCAGTACTTC.

V usage is TRBV18 and J usage is TRBJ2-2; D is unclear. Germline CDR1 is KGHSH and CDR2 is LQKENI. This CDR3 has 15 residues. The V and J ends lost 2 bases and 7 bases respectively, with 14 bases between them. The CDR3 DNA reads as TGTGCCAGCTCACCAGGGGAAGCGATTCTCGGGGAGCTGTTTTTT. It codes for CASSPGEAILGELFF.

This chain links TRBV11-3 with TRBJ1-3; unclear D gene. The germline V and J ends were trimmed by 0 bases and 4 bases, with 13 bases remaining between them. Looked up from germline, CDR1 is SGHNT and CDR2 is YENEEA. CDR3 length equals 16 residues. Here the CDR3 DNA reads TGTGCCAGCAGCTTAGAAGGGAAGAATTTCGGAAACACCATATATTTT. Translated, it gives CASSLEGKNFGNTIYF.

This chain connects TRBV5-4 to TRBJ2-7, with D hard to call. V was cut by 0 bases and J by 2 bases, with 9 bases left in between. This CDR3 is built from 14 residues. Germline V gene data show CDR1 as SGHNT and CDR2 as YYREEE (reference sequence). Here the CDR3 reads CASSLVSNPYEQYF. The CDR3 DNA is TGTGCCAGCAGCTTGGTTTCTAACCCCTACGAGCAGTACTTC.

J is TRBJ2-3 and V is TRBV6-4; TRBD2 matches 10 bases. Germline V gene lookup returns CDR1 MRHNA and CDR2 SNTAGT. The CDR3 runs 15 residues. Trimming at V came to 6 bases and at J to 2 bases, leaving 5 bases not matched to a gene. In DNA form, the CDR3 reads TGTGCCAGCAGGGCACTAGCGGGGTTCACAGATACGCAGTATTTT. It codes for CASRALAGFTDTQYF.

The CDR3 DNA reads as TGTGCCAGCAGCCCCATCAGAAGCGGGGGTCTATGGAGTGAGCAGTTCTTC. It encodes CASSPIRSGGLWSEQFF. V gene TRBV6-2 or TRBV6-3 combines with J gene TRBJ2-1; 8 nucleotides line up with TRBD2. The V gene's germline CDR1 is MNHEY and CDR2 SVGEGT. CDR3 length: 17 residues. With V trimmed by 6 bases and J by 9 bases, 19 bases remained unmatched.

The CDR3 DNA sequence: TGTGCCAGCAGCCAAGGGACAGGGAAAGAGACCCAGTACTTC. It encodes CASSQGTGKETQYF. V usage is TRBV7-9 and J usage is TRBJ2-5; TRBD1 agrees at 9 bases. Germline V CDR1 and CDR2: SEHNR, FQNEAQ (reference sequence). Losses at the gene ends were 5 bases for V and 3 bases for J; bases not matched to a gene: 4. CDR3 length: 14 residues.

The table lists this clone with a count of one. The chain recombines TRBV29-1 with TRBJ2-1; 9 positions agree with TRBD2. Losses at the gene ends were 3 bases for V and 8 bases for J; bases not matched to a gene: 8. This CDR3 has 14 residues. Per germline, CDR1 SQVTM and CDR2 ANQGSEA. The CDR3 region is CSVDGRGGRDEQFF. CDR3 coding DNA: TGCAGCGTTGATGGGCGGGGGGGTCGCGATGAGCAGTTCTTC.